This T cell receptor beta chain was retrieved from a study of T cells after yellow fever vaccination. Turning to the study itself: Low-cell-number fractions were prepared with SMART-Seq v4 Ultra Low Input.

Regarding this clonotype: Its antigen remains unknown.

Researchers made TCR cDNA using 5'RACE template switching, and this step added a universal primer site and UMIs. A single record per CDR3 protein comes from TCRdb applying MiXCR to the 5' RACE reads. The table includes about 330,000 distinct CDR3 sequences, 6.8% detected once. The germline V and J ends were trimmed by 6 bases and 0 bases, with 11 bases remaining between them. The CDR3 spans 15 residues. CDR1 and CDR2 from the germline V gene are KGHSH and LQKENI. Broader study findings: Researchers noted that a small share of clonotypes showed up in both CD4 and CD8 compartments. Peaking on day 5 versus 15, the secondary response was faster but weaker.

The V and J genes are TRBV18 and TRBJ2-2; D is unresolved. The sequence was obtained from a young man who received the YFV17D yellow fever vaccine. This specimen was PBMCs, taken roughly 47 days after the first yellow fever vaccination. The CDR3 reads CASSEVRSNTGELFF. The CDR3 coding sequence is TGTGCCAGCTCCGAGGTCAGGTCGAACACCGGGGAGCTGTTTTTT.